This TCR beta chain was retrieved from a study of T cells in Graves' hyperthyroidism and ophthalmopathy (dated by TCRdb to between 2017 and 2020). Background on the whole study: Peripheral blood samples were taken at initial diagnosis, before any treatment was given. A discovery cohort of about a hundred patients, roughly 45 with Graves' ophthalmopathy and roughly 59 with stable Graves' hyperthyroidism, was used to find distinguishing TCR V-J signatures. An independent validation cohort of around 19 hyperthyroidism patients and some 15 patients who later progressed to ophthalmopathy tested prospective prediction of ophthalmopathy. The 85 to 100 discovery patients were divided at random into training and test sets in a 7:3 ratio. The study also compared thyroid tissue and blood T-cell repertoires from more than five Graves' hyperthyroidism patients. Following sampling, methimazole starting at 30 mg daily was given to hyperthyroidism patients, and high-dose intravenous methylprednisolone was given to ophthalmopathy patients. According to the paper, TCR Vbeta CDR3 sequencing was carried out on 135 peripheral blood samples, which came from 40 to 45 ophthalmopathy, 70 to 80 hyperthyroidism and roughly 17 progressor patients.

Ophthalmopathy patients had moderately to severely active disease, Clinical Activity Score of at least 3, NOSPECS grade of at least 4, and duration under 3 months. Any patient with an uncontrolled infection, another autoimmune disease, pregnancy or lactation was excluded. Diagnoses were established on the basis of clinical symptoms, serum thyroxine and TRAb, thyroid ultrasound, and orbital computed tomography. Ficoll-Paque density gradient centrifugation was used to isolate PBMCs from about 9.4 ml of fresh peripheral blood. Total RNA was extracted with Trizol reagent, and quality was checked on an Agilent 2100 Bioanalyzer. The TCR beta CDR3 regions were amplified from RNA transcripts. The TCR CDR3 was subjected to a first round of RT-PCR using the HTBI primer set and the Qiagen OneStep RT-PCR kit. The libraries were constructed in a second round of multiplex PCR and then size-selected and purified. Libraries were sequenced paired-end with 100 bp reads on an Illumina HiSeq2000. As for how the authors treated the data: SOAPnuke was used to process the raw data, throwing out any read that contained adapters or uncalled bases, had a mean Phred below 15, or lacked an exact constant-primer or identifier match. High-quality paired reads were merged using COPE v1.2.5, and each unique nucleotide sequence was defined as a clonotype. Clonotypes were aligned to IMGT TRBV, TRBD and TRBJ reference segments using MiTCR v1.1. The analysis was restricted to V-J combinations with a frequency above 0.0001, which together covered approximately 99% of the repertoires. The TCS score was defined as F50 (clonal expansion) divided by E x V (chaos), with BLOSUM62-based TCRdist calculated between CDR3 peptides within each V-J. Welch's t-statistics and random forest reduced roughly 500 V-J features to roughly 13, which were used in a naive Bayes classifier (R e1071). In TCRdb, the public reads were trimmed at Q25 with fastp and aligned with MiXCR, with productive beta chains retained. Each entry merges the rows of one CDR3 protein and shows their most common DNA and genes. TCRdb, not the original authors, processed these V and J calls. The table for this sample lists a few hundred thousand distinct CDR3 sequences; around 13% of them were counted only once. Around a fifth of the sample rests with the top ten.

A single count supports this clonotype. It lacks a known antigen. The record has no base qualities; no much larger clone is one base away. A single read makes a weak case. Overall study outcomes, separate from this receptor: Most expanded thyroid clonotypes (frequency above 0.001) were also detected in blood, suggesting blood repertoires may reflect thyroid immune responses. In cross-validation, a model built on a 13 V-J signature told ophthalmopathy apart from stable hyperthyroidism with 87.88% sensitivity and approximately 84% specificity, and in testing the same model reached 80%/75%. Sample size was not statistically predetermined, and blinding of investigators to group allocation was not performed. In validation, the model predicted progression to ophthalmopathy with just under 71% sensitivity and 72% to 85% specificity, a median of around six months before onset.

In the germline V gene (reference sequence), CDR1 corresponds to PRHDT and CDR2 to FYEKMQ. V has 5 bases trimmed and J has 5 bases trimmed; junction bases matching no gene number 9. The CDR3 goes from the cysteine to the phenylalanine over 15 residues. Of the read, only the CDR3 DNA is kept; its 45 bases are in frame from base 1. The chain couples TRBV13 to TRBJ2-5; the central 9 bases match TRBD1. Sequenced input: blood. This clonotype was sampled from a woman aged 25 to 39 with Graves' ophthalmopathy. Here is the DNA: TGTGCCAGCAGCCCACGGGACAGGGTGGGGGAGACCCAGTACTTC. It translates as CASSPRDRVGETQYF.